These T cell receptor beta chains were read from a single sample in a study of T cells in Graves' hyperthyroidism and ophthalmopathy. Via MiXCR, TCRdb re-called the multiplex PCR reads, giving one row per CDR3 protein. Among under 300,000 distinct CDR3 sequences listed, just over 14% were seen once. Sequencing input: blood. These receptors came from a woman aged 35 to 49 with Graves' hyperthyroidism that later progressed to Graves' ophthalmopathy. Each CDR3 is given with its conserved first and last residue. A D gene is named only where the DNA matches it firmly. A row's size may be missing; if present it is once, few, many or a size class.

CDR3aa: CASSPRPYTEAFF
CDR3nt: TGTGCCAGCAGTCCTAGGCCCTACACTGAAGCTTTCTTT
v_gene: TRBV28
j_gene: TRBJ1-1
len: 13
d_gene: NA
abundance: many

CDR3aa: CASSPRKTSGSNEQFF
CDR3nt: TGTGCCAGCTCACCACGAAAAACTAGCGGGAGTAATGAGCAGTTCTTC
v_gene: TRBV18
j_gene: TRBJ2-1
len: 16
d_gene: TRBD2
abundance: many

CDR3aa: CASSLRLADTGEQYF
CDR3nt: TGTGCCAGCAGCTTAAGACTAGCGGACACCGGGGAGCAGTACTTC
v_gene: TRBV11-3
j_gene: TRBJ2-7
len: 15
d_gene: TRBD2
abundance: NA

CDR3aa: CASSLSGQAYEQYF
CDR3nt: TGTGCCAGCAGCTTGTCGGGACAGGCGTACGAGCAGTACTTC
v_gene: TRBV5-5
j_gene: TRBJ2-7
len: 14
d_gene: TRBD1
abundance: few

CDR3aa: CASSKTLAGDRDTQYF
CDR3nt: TGTGCCAGCAGCAAAACACTAGCGGGAGACAGAGATACGCAGTATTTT
v_gene: TRBV6-2/TRBV6-3
j_gene: TRBJ2-3
len: 16
d_gene: TRBD2
abundance: NA

CDR3aa: CATSLDSYNEQFF
CDR3nt: TGTGCCACCAGCCTAGACTCCTACAATGAGCAGTTCTTC
v_gene: TRBV24-1
j_gene: TRBJ2-1
len: 13
d_gene: NA
abundance: many

CDR3aa: CATSRESLRGVEQYF
CDR3nt: TGTGCCACCAGCAGAGAATCGTTGAGGGGCGTCGAGCAGTACTTC
v_gene: TRBV15
j_gene: TRBJ2-7
len: 15
d_gene: NA
abundance: few

CDR3aa: CSVWTSGKFTGGTDTQYF
CDR3nt: TGCAGCGTTTGGACTAGCGGGAAATTTACGGGAGGCACAGATACGCAGTATTTT
v_gene: TRBV29-1
j_gene: TRBJ2-3
len: 18
d_gene: TRBD2
abundance: NA

CDR3aa: CASSFGETNQPQHF
CDR3nt: TGTGCCAGCAGTTTCGGGGAAACCAATCAGCCCCAGCATTTT
v_gene: TRBV12-3/TRBV12-4
j_gene: TRBJ1-5
len: 14
d_gene: NA
abundance: many

CDR3aa: CASSLGLGRVRAEQFF
CDR3nt: TGTGCCAGCAGCTTGGGTCTAGGTCGGGTTCGGGCTGAGCAGTTCTTC
v_gene: TRBV5-8
j_gene: TRBJ2-1
len: 16
d_gene: NA
abundance: few

CDR3aa: CASSLTGGRTDTQYF
CDR3nt: TGTGCCAGCAGCTTAACGGGCGGGAGGACAGATACGCAGTATTTT
v_gene: TRBV7-3
j_gene: TRBJ2-3
len: 15
d_gene: TRBD2
abundance: few

CDR3aa: CASRDRSSNQPQHF
CDR3nt: TGTGCCAGCAGAGACCGGTCAAGCAATCAGCCCCAGCATTTT
v_gene: TRBV6-1
j_gene: TRBJ1-5
len: 14
d_gene: NA
abundance: many

CDR3aa: CASSQGQTYGDTEAFF
CDR3nt: TGTGCTAGTAGCCAGGGACAGACTTACGGGGACACTGAAGCTTTCTTT
v_gene: TRBV12-5
j_gene: TRBJ1-1
len: 16
d_gene: TRBD1
abundance: NA

CDR3aa: CASSQVSRAGEQYF
CDR3nt: TGCGCCAGCAGCCAAGTTAGCAGGGCTGGCGAGCAGTACTTC
v_gene: TRBV4-1
j_gene: TRBJ2-7
len: 14
d_gene: NA
abundance: many

CDR3aa: CASTKYSGDRGRDEQFF
CDR3nt: TGTGCCAGCACCAAATACTCGGGGGACAGGGGGAGGGATGAGCAGTTCTTC
v_gene: TRBV28
j_gene: TRBJ2-1
len: 17
d_gene: TRBD1
abundance: many

CDR3aa: CASSFRGEGNNEQFF
CDR3nt: TGTGCCAGCAGTTTTCGCGGGGAGGGTAACAATGAGCAGTTCTTC
v_gene: TRBV28
j_gene: TRBJ2-1
len: 15
d_gene: TRBD2
abundance: many

CDR3aa: CASSWDVAGDSSYTDTQYF
CDR3nt: TGTGCCAGCAGTTGGGACGTGGCGGGAGACTCTTCCTACACAGATACGCAGTATTTT
v_gene: TRBV6-1
j_gene: TRBJ2-3
len: 19
d_gene: TRBD2
abundance: many

CDR3aa: CSVVTGRPGELFF
CDR3nt: TGCAGCGTTGTTACAGGGAGACCCGGGGAGCTGTTTTTT
v_gene: TRBV29-1
j_gene: TRBJ2-2
len: 13
d_gene: NA
abundance: few

CDR3aa: CASSSEGAIDEQYF
CDR3nt: TGTGCCAGCAGCTCGGAGGGGGCCATCGACGAGCAGTACTTC
v_gene: TRBV28
j_gene: TRBJ2-7
len: 14
d_gene: NA
abundance: many

CDR3aa: CSARDPPSGASTDTQYF
CDR3nt: TGCAGTGCTAGAGATCCCCCGAGCGGAGCTAGCACAGATACGCAGTATTTT
v_gene: TRBV20-1
j_gene: TRBJ2-3
len: 17
d_gene: NA
abundance: many

CDR3aa: CASRLQGRTGNTIYF
CDR3nt: TGTGCCAGCAGGTTACAGGGGAGAACTGGAAACACCATATATTTT
v_gene: TRBV5-6
j_gene: TRBJ1-3
len: 15
d_gene: TRBD1
abundance: many

CDR3aa: CASSEGGGYQETQYF
CDR3nt: TGTGCCAGCAGCGAAGGAGGGGGGTACCAAGAGACCCAGTACTTC
v_gene: TRBV6-1
j_gene: TRBJ2-5
len: 15
d_gene: NA
abundance: many

CDR3aa: CASSLVPQGVNRYTEAFF
CDR3nt: TGCGCCAGCAGCTTGGTCCCCCAGGGGGTGAATAGGTACACTGAAGCTTTCTTT
v_gene: TRBV5-1
j_gene: TRBJ1-1
len: 18
d_gene: TRBD1
abundance: NA

CDR3aa: CAWSTGNGGNTIYF
CDR3nt: TGTGCCTGGAGTACAGGGAATGGTGGAAACACCATATATTTT
v_gene: TRBV30
j_gene: TRBJ1-3
len: 14
d_gene: NA
abundance: many

CDR3aa: CASSLNVNEQFF
CDR3nt: TGTGCCAGCAGCTTAAATGTTAATGAGCAGTTCTTC
v_gene: TRBV7-3
j_gene: TRBJ2-1
len: 12
d_gene: NA
abundance: many

CDR3aa: CASSTGQLAYEQYF
CDR3nt: TGTGCCAGCAGCACGGGACAGCTGGCCTACGAGCAGTACTTC
v_gene: TRBV5-4
j_gene: TRBJ2-7
len: 14
d_gene: TRBD1
abundance: NA

CDR3aa: CASSLNSPGQGETQYF
CDR3nt: TGCGCCAGCAGCTTGAATTCCCCGGGACAGGGCGAGACCCAGTACTTC
v_gene: TRBV5-1
j_gene: TRBJ2-5
len: 16
d_gene: TRBD1
abundance: NA

CDR3aa: CASSFSGQGKDEQYF
CDR3nt: TGTGCCAGCAGTTTCTCGGGACAGGGGAAGGACGAGCAGTACTTC
v_gene: TRBV28
j_gene: TRBJ2-7
len: 15
d_gene: TRBD1
abundance: once

CDR3aa: CSASRTGWETQYF
CDR3nt: TGCAGTGCTAGTCGGACAGGGTGGGAGACCCAGTACTTC
v_gene: TRBV20-1
j_gene: TRBJ2-5
len: 13
d_gene: TRBD1
abundance: many

CDR3aa: CASSLLAGADNEQFF
CDR3nt: TGTGCCAGCAGCTTACTAGCGGGAGCCGACAATGAGCAGTTCTTC
v_gene: TRBV5-6
j_gene: TRBJ2-1
len: 15
d_gene: TRBD2
abundance: many

CDR3aa: CAWTTGTGGELFF
CDR3nt: TGTGCCTGGACAACCGGGACAGGGGGGGAGCTGTTTTTT
v_gene: TRBV30
j_gene: TRBJ2-2
len: 13
d_gene: TRBD1
abundance: NA

CDR3aa: CASSPPAFTYNEQFF
CDR3nt: TGTGCCAGCAGTCCGCCAGCGTTTACCTACAATGAGCAGTTCTTC
v_gene: TRBV28
j_gene: TRBJ2-1
len: 15
d_gene: NA
abundance: many

CDR3aa: CASTNPGTGNEKLFF
CDR3nt: TGTGCCAGTACTAATCCCGGGACAGGGAATGAAAAACTGTTTTTT
v_gene: TRBV19
j_gene: TRBJ1-4
len: 15
d_gene: TRBD1
abundance: few

CDR3aa: CASSGDRVFADTQYF
CDR3nt: TGTGCCAGCTCCGGGGACAGGGTTTTCGCAGATACGCAGTATTTT
v_gene: TRBV2
j_gene: TRBJ2-3
len: 15
d_gene: TRBD1
abundance: NA

CDR3aa: CASGFSGRANNEQFF
CDR3nt: TGCGCCAGCGGGTTTAGCGGGAGGGCCAACAATGAGCAGTTCTTC
v_gene: TRBV4-1
j_gene: TRBJ2-1
len: 15
d_gene: TRBD2
abundance: few

CDR3aa: CATSRGLPNEQFF
CDR3nt: TGTGCCACCAGCAGAGGACTGCCCAATGAGCAGTTCTTC
v_gene: TRBV15
j_gene: TRBJ2-1
len: 13
d_gene: NA
abundance: many

CDR3aa: CASSDLGLAGVTSYNEQFF
CDR3nt: TGTGCCAGCAGTGACCTGGGACTAGCGGGAGTTACGTCCTACAATGAGCAGTTCTTC
v_gene: TRBV25-1
j_gene: TRBJ2-1
len: 19
d_gene: TRBD2
abundance: many

CDR3aa: CASSRHRPGNNSPLHF
CDR3nt: TGTGCCAGCAGTCGCCATCGACCGGGAAATAATTCACCCCTCCACTTT
v_gene: TRBV7-2
j_gene: TRBJ1-6
len: 16
d_gene: NA
abundance: many

CDR3aa: CASSLDRINQPQHF
CDR3nt: TGTGCCAGCAGTCTCGACAGGATCAATCAGCCCCAGCATTTT
v_gene: TRBV28
j_gene: TRBJ1-5
len: 14
d_gene: NA
abundance: many

CDR3aa: CASSLLRYRAEGGTDTQYF
CDR3nt: TGTGCCAGCAGTTTATTGAGATACCGAGCGGAGGGGGGCACAGATACGCAGTATTTT
v_gene: TRBV28
j_gene: TRBJ2-3
len: 19
d_gene: NA
abundance: many

CDR3aa: CASSLLQGTNEKLFF
CDR3nt: TGTGCCAGCAGTTTATTGCAGGGAACTAATGAAAAACTGTTTTTT
v_gene: TRBV28
j_gene: TRBJ1-4
len: 15
d_gene: NA
abundance: many

CDR3aa: CASSESPGLDNEQFF
CDR3nt: TGTGCCAGCAGTGAATCACCGGGACTAGACAATGAGCAGTTCTTC
v_gene: TRBV2
j_gene: TRBJ2-1
len: 15
d_gene: TRBD2
abundance: many

CDR3aa: CASSLPIGGSSGANVLTF
CDR3nt: TGTGCCAGCAGCTTACCTATTGGGGGGAGCTCTGGGGCCAACGTCCTGACTTTC
v_gene: TRBV7-9
j_gene: TRBJ2-6
len: 18
d_gene: NA
abundance: many

CDR3aa: CASSFAGGYEQYF
CDR3nt: TGTGCCAGCAGTTTTGCGGGAGGCTACGAGCAGTACTTC
v_gene: TRBV27
j_gene: TRBJ2-7
len: 13
d_gene: TRBD2
abundance: few

CDR3aa: CASSSQYGEGDTQYF
CDR3nt: TGTGCCAGCAGCTCACAGTACGGAGAGGGGGATACGCAGTATTTT
v_gene: TRBV3-1
j_gene: TRBJ2-3
len: 15
d_gene: NA
abundance: few

CDR3aa: CASSLNQGDSPLHF
CDR3nt: TGCGCCAGCAGCTTGAACCAAGGAGATTCACCCCTCCACTTT
v_gene: TRBV5-1
j_gene: TRBJ1-6
len: 14
d_gene: NA
abundance: many

CDR3aa: CASGLGIREGLTDRQYF
CDR3nt: TGTGCCAGCGGCTTAGGTATAAGGGAGGGCCTTACAGATAGGCAGTATTTT
v_gene: TRBV7-3
j_gene: TRBJ2-3
len: 17
d_gene: TRBD2
abundance: NA